A single sample is the source of the 15 T cell receptor beta chains below, sequenced in a study of OX40 agonist ivuxolimab in advanced cancers. Receptors were amplified or captured by the immunoSEQ multiplex PCR assay. TCRdb stores this immuneACCESS table with in-frame sequences only. Part of the clones is absent; in the studies checked, under half of the shortfall reflects unresolved V genes, and no reason is known for the rest. This sample lists some 99,000 clones; 70% to 90% were detected once. The ten largest clones capture roughly 0.5% of the sample. Sample: CD4+ or CD8+ T cells sorted from blood, taken in a trial of the OX40 agonist ivuxolimab. These receptors all come from an adult with an advanced solid tumor such as melanoma, head and neck, liver or kidney cancer.

This clone was observed a few times. The CDR3 coding sequence is TGTGCCACCCATACATTACGCGAGCAGTACTTC. Encoded protein: CATHTLREQYF. The V and J genes are TRBV6-1 and TRBJ2-7; no clear D gene. CDR3 length: 11 amino acids. V was shortened by 10 bases and J by 6 bases, with 13 bases between the two germline ends. Germline CDR1 MNHNS, CDR2 SASEGT.

This sequence joins TRBV25-1 and TRBJ1-4, with TRBD1 as a possible D gene (5 bases). Germline CDR1 is MGHDK and CDR2 is SYGVNS. The CDR3 runs 15 residues. V shed 1 base and J shed 8 bases, with 14 bases lying between them. CDR3 in DNA: TGTGCCAGCAGTGAATTGGGGCAGACGGGAGAAAAACTGTTTTTT. Translation gives CASSELGQTGEKLFF.

This chain joins TRBV11-3 and TRBJ2-3; D is uncertain. The CDR3 contains 14 residues. The ends were cut back, 5 bases at V and 6 bases at J, with 15 bases in the middle. Germline-derived CDR1 and CDR2 are SGHNT and YENEEA. CDR3 residues: CASSPSGASDTQYF. Here the CDR3 DNA reads TGTGCCAGCAGCCCATCCGGAGCCTCGGATACGCAGTATTTT.

This chain links TRBV6-5 with TRBJ2-7; a possible D gene is TRBD2 (5 bases). The CDR3 loop spans 15 amino acids. Germline V gene lookup returns CDR1 MNHEY and CDR2 SVGAGI. V was pared by 2 bases and J by 4 bases, with 15 bases between. Here the CDR3 reads CASSYEGTKRYEQYF. CDR3 coding DNA: TGTGCCAGCAGTTACGAGGGAACCAAGCGGTACGAGCAGTACTTC.

This clone was seen more than once but under ten times. This rearrangement joins TRBV9 to TRBJ2-1; D remains unclear. There are 16 residues in the CDR3. With 0 bases removed from V and 5 bases from J, the gap between germline ends came to 15 bases. The germline CDR1 and CDR2 sequences are SGDLS and YYNGEE. CDR3 nucleotides: TGTGCCAGCAGCGTAGGCGGACGAGGAAGGAACAATGAGCAGTTCTTC. It codes for CASSVGGRGRNNEQFF.

The chain uses TRBV5-4 and TRBJ2-1; D possibly corresponds to TRBD2 (6 bases). V dropped 2 bases and J dropped 0 bases, with 12 bases sitting between them. CDR3 length: 16 amino acids. CDR1 SGHNT and CDR2 YYREEE come from the germline V gene (reference sequence). The CDR3 sequence is CASSFAGTSSYNEQFF. The CDR3 DNA sequence: TGTGCCAGCAGCTTTGCGGGGACGAGCTCCTACAATGAGCAGTTCTTC. The variable domain in full, completed from reference TRBV5-4 and TRBJ2-1, reads ETGVTQSPTHLIKTRGQQVTLRCSSQSGHNTVSWYQQALGQGPQFIFQYYREEENGRGNFPPRFSGLQFPNYSSELNVNALELDDSALYLCASSFAGTSSYNEQFFGPGTRLTVL.

This chain uses TRBV5-6 with TRBJ1-5; 8 nucleotides align to TRBD1. Germline loops: CDR1 SGHDT, CDR2 YYEEEE. After removal of 2 bases from V and 7 bases from J, the junction contained 5 bases not matched to a gene. This CDR3 region has 14 residues. The CDR3 reads CASSLFQGAQPQHF. In DNA, the CDR3 is TGTGCCAGCAGCTTATTTCAGGGGGCCCAGCCCCAGCATTTT.

This sequence joins TRBV6-5 and TRBJ1-3, with D unresolved. Germline-derived CDR1 and CDR2 are MNHEY and SVGAGI. Trimming removed 2 bases from V and 3 bases from J, with 11 bases in between. This CDR3 spans 15 amino acids. The CDR3 region has the DNA TGTGCCAGCAGTTACAGGGAGGGTTTTGGAAACACCATATATTTT. As protein: CASSYREGFGNTIYF.

This chain connects TRBV4-2 to TRBJ1-5; D gene ambiguous. Germline V CDR1 and CDR2: LGHNA, YNFKEQ. The CDR3 has 14 residues. Trimming shortened V by 0 bases and J by 1 base, and 4 bases separated the two germline ends. The CDR3 nucleotides read TGTGCCAGCAGCCAAGATCCAAGCAATCAGCCCCAGCATTTT. Its protein product is CASSQDPSNQPQHF.

The table lists this clone with a few counts. The conserved phenylalanine or tryptophan is not found at the CDR3 terminus, so this likely reflects a read error. J is TRBJ1-6 and V is TRBV19; D gene uncertain. V was trimmed by 9 bases and J by 8 bases, leaving 17 bases between them. The CDR3 runs to 14 residues. Per germline, CDR1 LNHDA and CDR2 SQIVND (reference sequence). The CDR3 sequence is CASRRSLGYSPLHL. The CDR3, as DNA: TGTGCCAGCCGAAGGTCCTTGGGCTATTCACCCCTCCACCTT.

V gene TRBV29-1 combines with J gene TRBJ2-1; TRBD1 matches 11 bases. Germline V lookup: CDR1 SQVTM, CDR2 ANQGSEA. The J segment lost 7 bases and the V segment lost 4 bases, leaving 3 bases of the junction unmatched. The CDR3 runs 13 residues. DNA for the CDR3: TGCAGCGTTGGGTGGGACAGGGGGAATGAGCAGTTCTTC. Protein sequence: CSVGWDRGNEQFF.

The chain links TRBV18 to TRBJ1-1, with 8 nucleotides matching TRBD1. This CDR3 region has 14 residues. In germline, CDR1 is KGHSH, CDR2 LQKENI. V was pared by 3 bases and J by 5 bases, with 5 bases of the junction left unmatched. CDR3 sequence: CASSPDREETEAFF. The CDR3 DNA reads TGTGCCAGCTCACCGGACAGGGAAGAGACTGAAGCTTTCTTT.

The V and J genes are TRBV5-1 and TRBJ2-5, with a possible D match to TRBD1 (6 bases). Trimming removed 1 base from V and 4 bases from J, with 11 bases in between. Germline loops: CDR1 SGHRS, CDR2 YFSETQ. CDR3 size: 14 residues. The CDR3 loop is CASSLFGRGETQYF. DNA of the CDR3: TGCGCCAGCAGCTTGTTCGGCAGGGGAGAGACCCAGTACTTC.

The CDR3 DNA reads TGTGCCAGCTCACCACCCGGGGGTATAGCCGTCCCCCCGGACTATGGCTACACCTTC. It yields the protein CASSPPGGIAVPPDYGYTF. The gene calls are TRBV18 and TRBJ1-2; weak D call: TRBD1 (5 bases). V was trimmed by 0 bases and J by 3 bases, leaving 23 bases between them. Germline V gene sequence: CDR1 KGHSH, CDR2 LQKENI. This CDR3 has 19 residues.

J is TRBJ2-2 and V is TRBV11-2; D possibly corresponds to TRBD2 (5 bases). V was trimmed by 8 bases and J by 2 bases, leaving 15 bases between them. From germline, CDR1 is SGHAT and CDR2 FQNNGV. This CDR3 has 15 residues. The CDR3 sequence is CASSQGTRNTGELFF. The CDR3 DNA follows: TGTGCCAGCTCCCAAGGTACTAGAAACACCGGGGAGCTGTTTTTT.